The 15 T cell receptor beta chains below all came from one sample that was sequenced in a study of OX40 agonist ivuxolimab in advanced cancers. Library method: the immunoSEQ multiplex PCR assay. The immuneACCESS repertoire file appears here via TCRdb, limited to in-frame rearrangements. These files lack a portion of the clones; in checked studies, under half of the deficit traces to unresolved V genes, and the cause of the others is not known. Across this sample there are roughly 57,000 clones, with roughly three quarters seen only once. The ten top clones hold around 2.5% of the sample. Sequenced material: CD4+ or CD8+ T cells sorted from blood, taken in a trial of the OX40 agonist ivuxolimab. All receptors derive from an adult with an advanced solid tumor such as melanoma, head and neck, liver or kidney cancer.

The V gene is TRBV19, the J gene TRBJ1-1; 8 positions agree with TRBD1. Germline loops: CDR1 LNHDA, CDR2 SQIVND (reference sequence). The CDR3 is 14 residues long. With V trimmed by 3 bases and J by 4 bases, 4 bases remained unmatched. The CDR3 DNA follows: TGTGCCAGTAGTATCGACAGGGGTTCCACTGAAGCTTTCTTT. Amino acids: CASSIDRGSTEAFF.

V usage is TRBV6-5 and J usage is TRBJ1-6; D call uncertain. Germline CDR1 MNHEY, CDR2 SVGAGI. CDR3 length equals 15 residues. Trimming took off 0 bases at V and 6 bases at J, with 9 bases between the two ends. CDR3 DNA: TGTGCCAGCAGTTACTCTCGGGTTCGTAATTCACCCCTCCACTTT. It specifies CASSYSRVRNSPLHF.

This chain connects TRBV4-2 to TRBJ1-4; D not certain. CDR1 and CDR2 (germline): LGHNA, YNFKEQ. The CDR3 totals 15 residues. Between the trimmed V and J ends, which lost 1 base and 8 bases, there was a span of 14 bases. Written as DNA, the CDR3 is TGTGCCAGCAGCCAAGCGGGCGGTGGGAGAGAAAAACTGTTTTTT. This translates into CASSQAGGGREKLFF.

The CDR3 DNA follows: TGTGCCAGCAGCGTAACAGCGAACACTGAAGCTTTCTTT. Translation gives CASSVTANTEAFF. The chain recombines TRBV9 with TRBJ1-1, with unresolved D. V shed 1 base and J shed 1 base, with 5 bases lying between them. The CDR3 runs 13 residues. Per the germline V gene, CDR1 is SGDLS and CDR2 is YYNGEE.

The J gene is TRBJ2-7, the V gene TRBV9; D gene uncertain. V shed 4 bases and J shed 6 bases, with 14 bases lying between them. This CDR3 spans 13 amino acids. Germline V gives CDR1 SGDLS, CDR2 YYNGEE. This CDR3 is CASSPSTAFEQYF. The CDR3 nucleotides read TGTGCCAGCAGCCCCTCGACGGCTTTCGAGCAGTACTTC.

The J gene is TRBJ2-1, the V gene TRBV19, with D tentatively TRBD1 (6 bases). V lost 5 bases and J lost 4, with 15 bases in between. From germline, CDR1 is LNHDA and CDR2 SQIVND (reference sequence). CDR3 size: 15 residues. Here the CDR3 DNA reads TGTGCCAGTAGTCCCCTCAGGGGTGGTTACAATGAGCAGTTCTTC. Amino acid sequence: CASSPLRGGYNEQFF.

V is TRBV4-1 and J is TRBJ2-5; 7 positions agree with TRBD2. Germline CDR1 MGHRA, CDR2 YSYEKL. The junction had 14 bases not matched to a gene; V was cut back by 1 base and J by 3 bases. This CDR3 is built from 18 residues. The CDR3 protein is CASSQGPMGSGAKETQYF. In DNA, the CDR3 is TGCGCCAGCAGCCAAGGCCCCATGGGGAGCGGGGCCAAAGAGACCCAGTACTTC.

The CDR3 region has the DNA TGTGCCAGCAGTTTCAACAGGGGGGGGACTGAAGCTTTCTTT. Protein sequence: CASSFNRGGTEAFF. The chain is built from TRBV6-6 and TRBJ1-1; 8 bases align to TRBD1. CDR1 and CDR2 (germline): MNHNY, SVGAGI (reference sequence). CDR3 length: 14 residues. J lost 5 bases, V lost 4 bases, and 6 bases had no gene match.

Points on this clone: Within the sample, other DNA sequences also encode this same CDR3. This sequence joins TRBV9 and TRBJ1-5, with no clear D. V lost 3 bases and J lost 0, with 7 bases in between. Germline V gene data show CDR1 as SGDLS and CDR2 as YYNGEE. CDR3 length equals 14 residues. This chain's CDR3 is CASSERASNQPQHF. The CDR3 DNA sequence: TGTGCCAGCAGCGAACGGGCTAGCAATCAGCCCCAGCATTTT.

This clone occurred once. This sample includes further DNA sequences coding for the same CDR3. This rearrangement joins TRBV9 to TRBJ2-2; D gene uncertain. Trimming pared 1 base from V and 1 base from J, leaving 5 bases between. Germline V CDR1 and CDR2: SGDLS, YYNGEE. This CDR3 is built from 14 residues. CDR3 sequence (DNA): TGTGCCAGCAGCGTACTACAGAACACCGGGGAGCTGTTTTTT. Amino acid sequence: CASSVLQNTGELFF.

This clone showed up just once. V and J are TRBV30 and TRBJ2-7; 7 bases agree with TRBD1. Germline assignment: CDR1 GTSNPN and CDR2 SVGIG (reference sequence). The ends lost 5 bases at V and 2 bases at J; junction bases unmatched: 9. The CDR3 has 14 amino acids. CDR3 DNA: TGTGCCTGGGGAAGGGGAACAGGGGCCTACGAGCAGTACTTC. Amino acid sequence: CAWGRGTGAYEQYF.

This rearrangement joins TRBV25-1 to TRBJ1-2, with D hard to call. Germline values: CDR1 MGHDK, CDR2 SYGVNS. With 0 bases removed from V and 7 bases from J, the gap between germline ends came to 15 bases. The CDR3 totals 15 residues. The CDR3 region has the DNA TGTGCCAGCAGTGAATACGGGGTGATAGGCTTTGGCTACACCTTC. It translates to CASSEYGVIGFGYTF.

This chain uses TRBV5-1 with TRBJ2-3; 9 bases match TRBD2. CDR1 is SGHRS, CDR2 YFSETQ, per germline. The CDR3 sequence is 16 residues long. The trim removed 1 base at V and 3 bases at J, leaving 6 bases unmatched. This CDR3 reads CASSLRAGGPTDTQYF. The CDR3 DNA reads TGCGCCAGCAGCTTGCGGGCGGGAGGGCCAACAGATACGCAGTATTTT.

The chain combines TRBV5-1 with TRBJ1-2; TRBD1 matches at 8 bases. CDR1 is SGHRS and CDR2 is YFSETQ in the germline V gene. The CDR3 runs to 16 residues. The V and J ends lost 0 bases and 3 bases, in that order; junction bases with no gene match: 7. In DNA form, the CDR3 reads TGCGCCAGCAGCTTGGCCCCCTCGACAGGGGACTATGGCTACACCTTC. It codes for CASSLAPSTGDYGYTF.

V and J are TRBV7-2 and TRBJ2-1, with D tentatively TRBD1 (5 bases). V lost 5 bases and J 8 bases, leaving 13 bases between the germline ends. The CDR3 has 13 residues. Germline V gene data show CDR1 as SGHTA and CDR2 as FQGNSA. The chain's CDR3 is CASSPTSGYEQFF. In DNA, the CDR3 is TGTGCCAGCAGCCCCACCTCAGGGTATGAGCAGTTCTTC.